The 29 T cell receptor beta chains below were found in one sample sequenced in a study of early stage breast cancer tumors. Method: immunoSEQ multiplex PCR; TCRdb's copy keeps in-frame clones and lacks some. The table records around 78,000 clones, roughly 80% of them present only once. Input material: blood. The receptors were sampled from a person in their sixties or seventies with breast cancer.

The V gene is TRBV7-2, the J gene TRBJ2-7; TRBD2 agrees at 7 bases. The length of the CDR3 is 14 residues. Trimming at V came to 5 bases and at J to 3 bases, leaving 7 bases not matched to a gene. The germline V gene has CDR1 SGHTA and CDR2 FQGNSA. The CDR3 here is CASSNQGLVYEQYF. CDR3 sequence (DNA): TGTGCCAGCAGCAACCAAGGACTAGTCTACGAGCAGTACTTC.

The genes are TRBV28 and TRBJ2-3; D remains ambiguous. This CDR3 has 15 amino acids. CDR1 is MDHEN, CDR2 SYDVKM, per germline. V lost 5 bases, J lost 2 bases, and 14 bases lay in between. CDR3 amino acids: CASSPPGTATDTQYF. Written as DNA, the CDR3 is TGTGCCAGCAGTCCCCCCGGCACGGCCACAGATACGCAGTATTTT.

The chain has TRBV29-1 and TRBJ2-5, with D perhaps TRBD1 or TRBD2 (6 bases each). Germline V CDR1 and CDR2: SQVTM, ANQGSEA. There are 16 residues in the CDR3. The ends were cut back, 5 bases at V and 4 bases at J, with 23 bases in the middle. The DNA of the CDR3 is TGCAGCGTTCCCCGGGTGGGTAGGGGGGCTCGAGAGACCCAGTACTTC. This codes for CSVPRVGRGARETQYF.

The chain couples TRBV11-3 to TRBJ2-3; D perhaps matches TRBD2 (5 bases). V was cut by 1 base and J by 0 bases, with 11 bases left in between. From germline, CDR1 is SGHNT and CDR2 YENEEA. The CDR3 contains 16 residues. The CDR3 spells CASSLGGRTSTDTQYF. CDR3 nucleotide sequence: TGTGCCAGCAGCTTAGGTGGCAGGACTAGCACAGATACGCAGTATTTT.

The chain combines TRBV4-3 with TRBJ2-7; D is perhaps TRBD2 (6 bases). Germline V gene lookup returns CDR1 LGHNA and CDR2 YSLEER. This CDR3 is built from 15 residues. Between the trimmed V and J ends, which lost 1 base and 1 base, there was a span of 11 bases. The CDR3 loop is CASSQGIGGSYEQYF. CDR3 bases: TGCGCCAGCAGCCAAGGCATAGGAGGGTCCTACGAGCAGTACTTC.

This clone was counted between two and nine times. The chain combines TRBV28 with TRBJ1-5; unclear D gene. Trimming shortened V by 3 bases and J by 6 bases, and 6 bases separated the two germline ends. The CDR3 is 12 amino acids. The germline V gene encodes CDR1 MDHEN and CDR2 SYDVKM. For the CDR3, the DNA is TGTGCCAGCAGTTTGATTGGTCAGCCCCAGCATTTT. Amino acid sequence: CASSLIGQPQHF.

The gene calls are TRBV29-1 and TRBJ2-5, with no clear D. The CDR3 spans 11 residues. Trimming pared 7 bases from V and 5 bases from J, leaving 11 bases between. Germline CDR1 is SQVTM and CDR2 is ANQGSEA. The CDR3 DNA reads TGCAGCGGGTCGGTGGGGGAGACCCAGTACTTC. This sequence encodes CSGSVGETQYF.

The chain recombines TRBV5-1 with TRBJ1-6; D possibly corresponds to TRBD1 (6 bases). CDR3 length equals 15 residues. Germline CDR1 SGHRS, CDR2 YFSETQ. Trimming removed 0 bases at V and 6 bases at J, with 10 bases between. CDR3 sequence (DNA): TGCGCCAGCAGCTTGGGACAGGCCCCTAATTCACCCCTCCACTTT. The encoded protein is CASSLGQAPNSPLHF.

V usage is TRBV28 and J usage is TRBJ1-2; 8 bases map to TRBD1. Germline V gives CDR1 MDHEN, CDR2 SYDVKM. Trimming took 6 bases from V and 3 from J; bases not matched to a gene: 6. The CDR3 spans 14 residues. The CDR3: CASRRDRLDYGYTF. In DNA form, the CDR3 reads TGTGCCAGCAGACGGGACAGGTTAGACTATGGCTACACCTTC.

The CDR3 coding sequence is TGTGCCAGCAGTTACGGCCAGGGCAATGAGCAGTTCTTC. As protein: CASSYGQGNEQFF. The J gene is TRBJ2-1, the V gene TRBV6-5; TRBD1 is a possible D gene (5 bases). CDR1 and CDR2 from the germline V gene are MNHEY and SVGAGI. Trimming took off 2 bases at V and 6 bases at J, with 8 bases between the two ends. This CDR3 has 13 amino acids.

The chain carries TRBV2 and TRBJ2-4; D gene ambiguous. The CDR3 has 11 amino acids. V lost 7 bases and J lost 7, with 8 bases in between. CDR1 and CDR2 from the germline V gene are SNHLY and FYNNEI. CDR3 residues: CASTRRNIQYF. CDR3 nucleotides: TGTGCCAGCACCCGAAGGAACATTCAGTACTTC.

CDR3 in DNA: TGTGCCAGCACCCAGGGGGTGCACGAGCAGTACTTC. This encodes CASTQGVHEQYF. The chain carries TRBV5-5 and TRBJ2-7; the match to TRBD1 covers 7 bases. V dropped 6 bases and J dropped 5; count of bases not matched to a gene: 5. The germline gives CDR1 SGHKS, CDR2 YYEKEE (reference sequence). This CDR3 is 12 amino acids long.

The rearrangement links TRBV9 to TRBJ2-5; D is unresolved. This CDR3 region has 16 residues. Germline V gene sequence: CDR1 SGDLS, CDR2 YYNGEE. Trimming took 0 bases from V and 0 from J, leaving 12 bases between them. The DNA of the CDR3 is TGTGCCAGCAGCGTAGAGAGCTCGGCCTACCAAGAGACCCAGTACTTC. Translation: CASSVESSAYQETQYF.

The V and J genes are TRBV11-2 and TRBJ1-5, with D unresolved. The germline V and J ends were trimmed by 6 bases and 4 bases, with 10 bases remaining between them. The CDR3 consists of 13 residues. CDR1 is SGHAT, CDR2 FQNNGV, per germline. CDR3 protein: CASSRDRNQPQHF. The DNA for the CDR3 is TGTGCCAGCAGTCGCGACCGAAATCAGCCCCAGCATTTT.

This clone was observed a handful of times. The rearrangement uses TRBV10-2 and TRBJ1-6; TRBD1 is a possible D gene (6 bases). CDR1 WSHSY and CDR2 SAAADI come from the germline V gene. The CDR3 consists of 14 residues. With 2 bases removed from V and 9 bases from J, the gap between germline ends came to 11 bases. The CDR3 spells CASSEGRGTSPLHF. CDR3 nucleotides: TGCGCCAGCAGTGAGGGGAGGGGGACTTCACCCCTCCACTTT.

The table lists this clone with a few counts. The rearrangement links TRBV10-1 to TRBJ2-2; 8 bases are shared with TRBD1. The CDR3 length is 14 residues. J gave up 4 bases and V 5 bases, and 3 bases lay outside the gene matches. CDR1 is WNHNN, CDR2 SYGVQD, per germline (reference sequence). CDR3 residues: CASSTGGGTGELFF. CDR3 coding DNA: TGCGCCAGCAGTACAGGGGGAGGCACCGGGGAGCTGTTTTTT.

The chain couples TRBV5-4 to TRBJ2-3; TRBD2 aligns across 12 bases. Trimming cost V 4 bases and J 8 bases; bases outside gene matches: 20. Germline V gene sequence: CDR1 SGHNT, CDR2 YYREEE (reference sequence). The CDR3 consists of 19 residues. This CDR3 reads CASSHPIKTSGRSFVTQYF. The CDR3 coding sequence is TGTGCCAGCAGCCACCCTATTAAGACTAGCGGGAGATCCTTTGTTACGCAGTATTTT.

The chain is built from TRBV2 and TRBJ2-3, with TRBD2 as a possible D gene (6 bases). V was clipped by 6 bases and J by 3 bases, with 10 bases between them. From germline, CDR1 is SNHLY and CDR2 FYNNEI. CDR3 length: 13 amino acids. This chain's CDR3 is CASSPGGTDTQYF. The CDR3 DNA reads as TGTGCCAGCAGCCCCGGAGGGACAGATACGCAGTATTTT.

This chain links TRBV7-2 with TRBJ2-7; no clear D gene. V lost 1 base and J lost 3, with 13 bases in between. Germline V CDR1 and CDR2: SGHTA, FQGNSA. The CDR3 is 15 amino acids. In nucleotides, the CDR3 is TGTGCCAGCAGCTTAGGTTCCTCGGCCCTCTACGAGCAGTACTTC. Protein: CASSLGSSALYEQYF. The full variable domain, rest sourced from reference TRBV7-2 and TRBJ2-7, is GAGVSQSPSNKVTEKGKDVELRCDPISGHTALYWYRQSLGQGLEFLIYFQGNSAPDKSGLPSDRFSAERTGGSVSTLTIQRTQQEDSAVYLCASSLGSSALYEQYFGPGTRLTVT.

The genes are TRBV29-1 and TRBJ2-1; weak D call: TRBD2 (6 bases). CDR1 is SQVTM and CDR2 is ANQGSEA in the germline V gene. The length of the CDR3 is 14 residues. V was shortened by 3 bases and J by 5 bases, with 14 bases between the two germline ends. The CDR3 region has the DNA TGCAGCGTTGAGGGGCGGGAAGTGAACAATGAGCAGTTCTTC. This codes for CSVEGREVNNEQFF.

The CDR3 coding sequence is TGTGCCTGGAGTGTAGAATTCGGGCCATCAACTAATGAAAAACTGTTTTTT. Residues: CAWSVEFGPSTNEKLFF. The genes are TRBV30 and TRBJ1-4, with D uncertain. The V gene's germline CDR1 is GTSNPN and CDR2 SVGIG (reference sequence). V was trimmed by 0 bases and J by 0 bases, leaving 14 bases between them. The CDR3 totals 17 residues.

This clone occurred a few times. The chain combines TRBV5-1 with TRBJ1-2; 9 bases are a match to TRBD1. V trimming: 4 bases; J trimming: 8 bases; junction bases outside the gene matches: 6. The CDR3 is 13 residues long. CDR1 is SGHRS, CDR2 YFSETQ, per germline. The CDR3 here is CASSPGTGSGYTF. The DNA of the CDR3 is TGCGCCAGCAGCCCGGGGACAGGGAGCGGCTACACCTTC.

Only a few counts were recorded for this clone. The rearrangement uses TRBV16 and TRBJ2-2; D remains ambiguous. Per the germline V gene, CDR1 is KGHSY and CDR2 is FQNENV. The CDR3 sequence is 15 residues long. Between the trimmed V and J ends, which lost 4 bases and 5 bases, there was a span of 14 bases. CDR3 coding DNA: TGTGCCAGCAGCCTCTCTTCTTCGGGTACCGGGGAGCTGTTTTTT. Its translation is CASSLSSSGTGELFF.

This clone occurred a few times. The chain is built from TRBV6-6 and TRBJ1-5; D unclear. The CDR3 loop spans 13 amino acids. V dropped 8 bases and J dropped 6 bases, with 14 bases sitting between them. Germline CDR1 reads MNHNY; CDR2 reads SVGAGI (reference sequence). The CDR3 here is CASSPGSGQPQHF. The CDR3, as DNA: TGTGCCAGCTCTCCTGGTAGCGGTCAGCCCCAGCATTTT.

Concerning this clone itself: An end of the junction does not agree with germline; a read error may underlie this. This chain uses TRBV19 with TRBJ2-3; D is ambiguous. CDR1 LNHDA and CDR2 SQIVND come from the germline V gene (reference sequence). The CDR3 length is 14 residues. This chain's CDR3 is CASSLDISTDTQYF. The CDR3 DNA follows: TGTGCCAGTAGTCTAGATATCAGCACAGATACGCAGTATTTT. The full variable domain, rest sourced from reference TRBV19 and TRBJ2-3, is DGGITQSPKYLFRKEGQNVTLSCEQNLNHDAMYWYRQDPGQGLRLIYYSQIVNDFQKGDIAEGYSVSREKKESFPLTVTSAQKNPTAFYLCASSLDISTDTQYFGPGTRLTVL.

This chain connects TRBV19 to TRBJ2-1; 7 bases fit TRBD2. Trimming removed 7 bases from V and 7 bases from J; junction bases left unmatched: 13. The CDR3 sequence is 15 residues long. Germline CDR1 reads LNHDA; CDR2 reads SQIVND (reference sequence). The DNA for the CDR3 is TGTGCCAGTACAGCATTAGCGGGCTTGTTTAATGAGCAGTTCTTC. Its protein product is CASTALAGLFNEQFF.

This clone showed up just a few times. This rearrangement joins TRBV19 to TRBJ2-5, with D perhaps being TRBD1 or TRBD2 (5 bases each). Germline-derived CDR1 and CDR2 are LNHDA and SQIVND (reference sequence). Trimming shortened V by 4 bases and J by 5 bases, and 11 bases separated the two germline ends. The CDR3 covers 13 residues. This chain's CDR3 is CASSTGSGETQYF. CDR3 DNA sequence: TGTGCCAGTAGTACGGGGTCAGGGGAGACCCAGTACTTC.

This clone showed up just a few times. V usage is TRBV7-4 and J usage is TRBJ2-7; the D is unclear. V was trimmed by 3 bases and J by 4 bases, leaving 4 bases between them. Per the germline V gene, CDR1 is SGHVT and CDR2 is SQSDAQ. The CDR3 totals 11 residues. In nucleotides, the CDR3 is TGTGCCAGCAGCTTCCCATACGAGCAGTACTTC. Translated: CASSFPYEQYF.

This chain connects TRBV28 to TRBJ2-7; D gene uncertain. Trimming cost V 6 bases and J 1 base, with 10 bases left between them. The germline CDR1 and CDR2 sequences are MDHEN and SYDVKM. The CDR3 contains 13 residues. This CDR3 is CASSISASYEQYF. CDR3 sequence (DNA): TGTGCCAGCAGCATAAGCGCTTCCTACGAGCAGTACTTC.